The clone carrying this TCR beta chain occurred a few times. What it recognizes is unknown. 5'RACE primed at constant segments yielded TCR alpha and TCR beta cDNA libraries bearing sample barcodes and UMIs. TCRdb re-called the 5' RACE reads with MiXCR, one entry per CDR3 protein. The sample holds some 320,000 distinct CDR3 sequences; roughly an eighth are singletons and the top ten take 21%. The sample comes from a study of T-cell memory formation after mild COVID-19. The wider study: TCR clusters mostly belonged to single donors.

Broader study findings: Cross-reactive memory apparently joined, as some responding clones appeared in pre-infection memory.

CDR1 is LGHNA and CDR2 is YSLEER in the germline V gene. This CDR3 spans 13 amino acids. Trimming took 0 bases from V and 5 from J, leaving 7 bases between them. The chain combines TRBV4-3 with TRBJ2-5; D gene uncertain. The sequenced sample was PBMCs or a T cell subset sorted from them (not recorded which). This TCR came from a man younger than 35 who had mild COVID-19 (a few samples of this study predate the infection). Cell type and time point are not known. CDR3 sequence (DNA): TGCGCCAGCAGCCAAGATCGTGGGGAGACCCAGTACTTC. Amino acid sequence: CASSQDRGETQYF.